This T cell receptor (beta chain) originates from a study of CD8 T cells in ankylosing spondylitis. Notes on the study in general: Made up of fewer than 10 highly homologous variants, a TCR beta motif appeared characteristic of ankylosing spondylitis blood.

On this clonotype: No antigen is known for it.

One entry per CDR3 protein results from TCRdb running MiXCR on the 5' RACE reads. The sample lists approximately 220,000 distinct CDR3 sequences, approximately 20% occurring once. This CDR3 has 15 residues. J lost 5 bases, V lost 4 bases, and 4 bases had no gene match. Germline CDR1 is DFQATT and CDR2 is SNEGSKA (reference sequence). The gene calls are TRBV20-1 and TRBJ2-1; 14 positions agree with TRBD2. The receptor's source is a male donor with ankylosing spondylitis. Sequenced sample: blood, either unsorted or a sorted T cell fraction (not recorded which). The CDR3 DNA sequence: TGCAGTGCTACCCGACTAGCGGGAGGGAACAATGAGCAGTTCTTC. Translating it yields CSATRLAGGNNEQFF.